This T cell receptor beta chain was sequenced during a study of blood T cell repertoires in COVID-19. V was pared by 6 bases and J by 6 bases, with 8 bases of the junction left unmatched. There are 15 residues in the CDR3. Germline V gene lookup returns CDR1 MDHEN and CDR2 SYDVKM. Profiled with immunoSEQ multiplex PCR; TCRdb holds only in-frame clones, not every one. This sample has some 350,000 clones, with about 90% found just once. Input material: PBMCs or T cells enriched from blood (not recorded which). The chain is built from TRBV28 and TRBJ1-5; TRBD1 matches 10 bases. The clonotype originates from a woman aged 30 to 39 who had recovered from COVID-19. CDR3 nucleotides: TGTGCCAGCAGAAATGACAGGGGGCCTGGTCAGCCCCAGCATTTT. Residues: CASRNDRGPGQPQHF. The full variable domain, rest sourced from reference TRBV28 and TRBJ1-5, is DVKVTQSSRYLVKRTGEKVFLECVQDMDHENMFWYRQDPGLGLRLIYFSYDVKMKEKGDIPEGYSVSREKKERFSLILESASTNQTSMYLCASRNDRGPGQPQHFGDGTRLSIL.